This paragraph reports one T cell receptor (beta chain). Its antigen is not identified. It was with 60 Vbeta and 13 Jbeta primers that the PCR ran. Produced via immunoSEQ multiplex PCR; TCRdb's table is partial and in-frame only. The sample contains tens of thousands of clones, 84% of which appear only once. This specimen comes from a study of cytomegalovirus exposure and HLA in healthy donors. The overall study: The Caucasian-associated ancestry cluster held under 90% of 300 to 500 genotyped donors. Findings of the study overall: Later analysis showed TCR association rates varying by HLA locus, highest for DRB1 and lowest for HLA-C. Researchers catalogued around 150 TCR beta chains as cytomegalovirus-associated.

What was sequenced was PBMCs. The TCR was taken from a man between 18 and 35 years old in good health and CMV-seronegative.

CDR3 nucleotide sequence: TGTGCCAGCAGTTTCAGGATGAGTGAGCAGTTCTTC. Translation gives CASSFRMSEQFF. This chain links TRBV6-5 with TRBJ2-1, with D unclear. The CDR3 is 12 residues long. V lost 4 bases and J lost 9, with 10 bases in between. CDR1 is MNHEY and CDR2 is SVGAGI in the germline V gene.